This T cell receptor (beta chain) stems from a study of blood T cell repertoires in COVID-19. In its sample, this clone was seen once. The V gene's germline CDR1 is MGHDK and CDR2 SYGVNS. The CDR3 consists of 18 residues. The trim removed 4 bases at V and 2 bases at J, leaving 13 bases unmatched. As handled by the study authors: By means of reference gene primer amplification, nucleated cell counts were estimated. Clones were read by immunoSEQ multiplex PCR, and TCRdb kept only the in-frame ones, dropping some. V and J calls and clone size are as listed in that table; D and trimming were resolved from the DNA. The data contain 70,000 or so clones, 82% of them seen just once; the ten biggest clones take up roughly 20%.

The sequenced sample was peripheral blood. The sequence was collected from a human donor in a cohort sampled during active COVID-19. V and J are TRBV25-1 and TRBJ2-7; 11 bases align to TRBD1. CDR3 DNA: TGTGCCAGCAGTGGCCTCGCCGACCGGGACAGGGGGGCCTACGAGCAGTACTTC. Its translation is CASSGLADRDRGAYEQYF.